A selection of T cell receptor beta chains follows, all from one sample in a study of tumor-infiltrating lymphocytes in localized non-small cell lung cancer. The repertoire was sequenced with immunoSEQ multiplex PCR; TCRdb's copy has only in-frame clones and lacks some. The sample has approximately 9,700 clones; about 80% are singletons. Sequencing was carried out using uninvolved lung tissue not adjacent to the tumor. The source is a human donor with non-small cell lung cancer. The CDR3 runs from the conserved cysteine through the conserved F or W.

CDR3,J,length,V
CASSLVGTGPLNTEAFF,TRBJ1-1,17,TRBV7-2
CASNTGGFTGELFF,TRBJ2-2,14,TRBV2
CASSLLRGPNEKLFF,TRBJ1-4,15,TRBV5-1
CASSEGRWDTQYF,TRBJ2-3,13,TRBV10-1
CASRSGPYEQYF,TRBJ2-7,12,TRBV2
CASSISGGNTEAFF,TRBJ1-1,14,TRBV19
CASSPDSGNTEAFF,TRBJ1-1,14,TRBV4-3
CASSLYKRTSGRSSYNEQFF,TRBJ2-1,20,TRBV13
CASSLGQGNYGYTF,TRBJ1-2,14,TRBV6-6
CSVDLAGIYNEQFF,TRBJ2-1,14,TRBV29-1
CASGETLSYEQYF,TRBJ2-7,13,TRBV7-9
CAGRDTNTGELFF,TRBJ2-2,13,TRBV7-6
CASSFAGTNGGYTF,TRBJ1-2,14,TRBV11-2
CASSFRLAAVNEQFF,TRBJ2-1,15,TRBV7-2
CASSLGSDLIMNTEAFF,TRBJ1-1,17,TRBV28
CASSGNYGYTF,TRBJ1-2,11,TRBV28
CASSVGEGVQETQYF,TRBJ2-5,15,TRBV9
CASSRTSGSSYEQYF,TRBJ2-7,15,TRBV7-9
CASSPGGRAQKGTNEKLFF,TRBJ1-4,19,TRBV11-1
CSVVPSGSRQQFF,TRBJ2-1,13,TRBV29-1
CASTIFLGDTEAFF,TRBJ1-1,14,TRBV19
CASSLVSSGLRAHEAFF,TRBJ1-1,17,TRBV7-2
CAWSLGFGELFF,TRBJ2-2,12,TRBV30
CASSELAGFSYEQYF,TRBJ2-7,15,TRBV6-1
CASSLGGKRETQYF,TRBJ2-5,14,TRBV28
CASSLYGISGNTIYF,TRBJ1-3,15,TRBV5-1
CASMGDRGREQYF,TRBJ2-7,13,TRBV2
CASRGLRRNEQFF,TRBJ2-1,13,TRBV7-2
CASSEEGTMPYEQYF,TRBJ2-7,15,TRBV28
CASSYRTTRSAQHF,TRBJ1-5,14,TRBV11-2
CASSHPTGSYNEQFF,TRBJ2-1,15,TRBV5-4
CASSLWGQGNTGELFF,TRBJ2-2,16,TRBV11-2
CASSPDRPTSRMNTEAFF,TRBJ1-1,18,TRBV14
CASSPGVREAFF,TRBJ1-1,12,TRBV6-5
CASSQGQGNYGYTF,TRBJ1-2,14,TRBV13
CASSLGDLTNGYTF,TRBJ1-2,14,TRBV5-1
CASSLAAQSGSTDTQYF,TRBJ2-3,17,TRBV7-6
CASSPRLAGVIGELFF,TRBJ2-2,16,TRBV9
CASSTDMGVNTEAFF,TRBJ1-1,15,TRBV5-6
CASSPSDVTQYF,TRBJ2-5,12,TRBV28
CASRTLAGGPEQFF,TRBJ2-1,14,TRBV6-5
CASRPGLGTDTQYF,TRBJ2-3,14,TRBV19